Detailed here is one TCR beta chain. Its antigen remains unknown. The assay was immunoSEQ multiplex PCR, and TCRdb's table has in-frame clones only and misses some. The table includes some 690,000 clones, 90% detected once. This record belongs to a study of shared clonotypes between healthy human individuals. Study at large: The plates for each donor numbered three CD4 naive, three CD4 memory, two CD8 naive and one CD8 memory.

The study's findings and limits: Generation probabilities of non-shared clonotypes were lower (relative to those shared by all four donors).

With 1 base clipped from V and 2 bases from J, the junction kept 8 bases outside the gene matches. Germline assignment: CDR1 SEHNR and CDR2 FQNEAQ (reference sequence). The length of the CDR3 is 17 residues. The V call is TRBV7-9, the J call TRBJ2-3, with TRBD2 matching 8 bases. The source material was memory CD8+ T cells from PBMCs. Subset indicated: CD45RO+ cells pooled with CCR7-negative TemRA cells. This clonotype originated in a man aged 18 to 29 in good health. Some clones in this sample may be carry-over from other donors' samples. The CDR3 reads CASSLVYASGSTDTQYF. The CDR3 coding sequence is TGTGCCAGCAGCTTAGTTTACGCTAGCGGGTCCACAGATACGCAGTATTTT.